Only a few counts were recorded for the clone carrying this T cell receptor beta chain. The antigen is unknown. MiXCR, applied by TCRdb to the 5' RACE reads, yields one record per CDR3 protein. The sample has hundreds of thousands of distinct CDR3 sequences; 8.6% are singletons. This entry comes from a study of identical twins. General study points: Invariant MAIT and iNKT cells could partly confound zero-insertion analyses. Findings came from cross-sectional statistics, without long-term follow-up of donors. While abundant cord blood beta clonotypes carried fewer insertions, memory repertoires showed no such pattern.

V was clipped by 5 bases and J by 7 bases, with 18 bases between them. The CDR3 sequence is 15 residues long. This same sample was also part of a study on yellow fever vaccine responses in identical twins. As that study records: Reports say the vaccine T cell response in twins looked partly convergent and partly personalized.

Sample: PBMCs. The rearrangement uses TRBV12-3 or TRBV12-4 and TRBJ2-1; D may be TRBD1 or TRBD2 (6 bases each). The receptor was isolated from a woman under 30 in good health. The CDR3 loop reads CASSPGGGRWNEQFF. The CDR3, as DNA: TGTGCCAGCAGTCCAGGAGGGGGGCGTTGGAATGAGCAGTTCTTC.